In this sample, the clone carrying this T cell receptor beta chain turned up many times. Its target is unknown. A 5'RACE template-switching step, the method used to make TCR cDNA, added a universal primer site and UMIs. TCRdb re-called the 5' RACE reads with MiXCR, one entry per CDR3 protein. The table includes some 320,000 distinct CDR3 sequences, roughly 9% detected once. The data stem from a study of T cells after yellow fever vaccination. Study-level points and caveats: There was a small share of clonotypes that showed up in both the CD4 and CD8 compartments. Abundant bulk-derived clonotypes could contaminate FACS-sorted repertoires. Clones from primary vaccination mostly reappeared after the booster (around 96% CD4, 88% CD8).

The V gene end was trimmed by 4 bases and the J gene end by 7 bases; junction bases not matched to a gene: 9. The CDR3 runs to 15 residues. CDR1 and CDR2 (germline): SGDLS, YYNGEE. Sequences were derived from CD4+ T cells sorted from PBMCs, sampled 5 days after the yellow fever booster vaccination. This chain joins TRBV9 and TRBJ1-5; 9 bases fit TRBD1. The TCR originated in a man between 18 and 29 years old who received the YFV17D yellow fever vaccine. The CDR3 sequence is CASSSHRGLEQPQHF. CDR3 coding DNA: TGTGCCAGCAGCTCTCACAGGGGGCTAGAACAGCCCCAGCATTTT.